Listed below are T cell receptor beta chains from one sample, sequenced in a study of cytomegalovirus exposure and HLA in healthy donors. Data came from immunoSEQ multiplex PCR; TCRdb stores just in-frame clones and leaves some out. The sample yields fewer than 150,000 clones, about three quarters seen once. The sample taken for sequencing was PBMCs. The receptors here all came from a human donor in good health. Each CDR3 is given with its conserved first and last residue. Each record gives: CDR3 protein, CDR3 length, V gene.

CDR3: CASSLGPLNTDTQYF; length: 15; V: TRBV7-9
CDR3: CASTSSGTHQYF; length: 12; V: TRBV27
CDR3: CSSRDFDNEQFF; length: 12; V: TRBV29-1
CDR3: CASRGSRAINQETQYF; length: 16; V: TRBV2
CDR3: CASRSGSGETQYF; length: 13; V: TRBV11-3
CDR3: CATSRLAGVFSEQFF; length: 15; V: TRBV15
CDR3: CASSQDPLEVMSYEQYF; length: 17; V: TRBV4-1
CDR3: CASRRGQGPYEQYF; length: 14; V: TRBV10-2
CDR3: CASNQRPSTDTQYF; length: 14; V: TRBV19
CDR3: CASSPDREYGYTF; length: 13; V: TRBV19
CDR3: CASSAGQARDTGELFF; length: 16; V: TRBV5-4
CDR3: CASNLRRDTGELFF; length: 14; V: TRBV10-2
CDR3: CSSSREVVSGEQYF; length: 14; V: TRBV7-9
CDR3: CASSPAGRAGTDTQYF; length: 16; V: TRBV5-1
CDR3: CASSPYSGAYEQYF; length: 14; V: TRBV13
CDR3: CASISVSNQPQHF; length: 13; V: TRBV28
CDR3: CASSSTRGQGVYETQYF; length: 17; V: TRBV7-9
CDR3: CASSPGTSRGAFF; length: 13; V: TRBV7-8
CDR3: CASSFHGTGSTDTQYF; length: 16; V: TRBV27
CDR3: CASSLSGANYGYTF; length: 14; V: TRBV27
CDR3: CASSQEAGGGRTEAFF; length: 16; V: TRBV4-2
CDR3: CASSLPGMGYTF; length: 12; V: TRBV28